The rows below give T cell receptor beta chains drawn from one sample of a study of T cell changes during pregnancy in multiple sclerosis. Profiling relied on immunoSEQ multiplex PCR, and the TCRdb table lists in-frame clones only, not all of them. The sample shows just over 20,000 clones, 85% to 90% of them seen only once. This specimen was CD8+ T cells from peripheral blood mononuclear cells, taken in the second trimester of pregnancy. The source is a female donor in good health, enrolled as a control in a pregnancy study. Both conserved end residues are part of each CDR3. The D gene is left open where the match is weak.

V	J	D	CDR3
TRBV28	TRBJ2-5	TRBD1	CASSLGGQGSETQYF
TRBV10-3	TRBJ2-7	.	CAISDSPGVLYEQYF
TRBV7-7	TRBJ1-1	.	CASSLGGWEGEAFF
TRBV9	TRBJ1-5	.	CASAEGGSNQPQHF
TRBV6-4	TRBJ2-1	TRBD2	CASSVGLAGDNEQFF
TRBV30	TRBJ1-1	.	CAWSVRGEAFF
TRBV11-2	TRBJ2-5	.	CASSPVGGLRETQYF
TRBV15	TRBJ2-2	TRBD2	CATGGLAGNTGELFF
TRBV7-8	TRBJ1-2	.	CVISGGTGYTF
TRBV9	TRBJ2-3	.	CASSATHRVQADTQYF
TRBV19	TRBJ2-7	TRBD2	CASSTLAGGYEQYF
TRBV7-7	TRBJ1-6	TRBD1	CASSLAGTGDSPPHF
TRBV28	TRBJ1-1	.	CASSFWAQGNTEAFF
TRBV9	TRBJ2-7	.	CASSVGAPAYEQYF
TRBV29-1	TRBJ1-2	.	CSAVGGEGYTF
TRBV28	TRBJ2-4	.	CASSLNSAGPWGNIQYF
TRBV28	TRBJ2-5	.	CASSLVVASQETQYF
TRBV4-1	TRBJ1-5	TRBD1	CASSQEIGGGQPQHF
TRBV4-1	.	TRBD2	CASSELAGGPNEQYF
TRBV27	TRBJ2-1	.	CASSLGAGAQFF
TRBV6-5	TRBJ1-1	.	CASSYSRGGGTEAFF
TRBV9	TRBJ2-7	TRBD2	CASSVAGTSGTYEQYF
TRBV4-1	TRBJ1-4	.	CASSQVVREKLFF
TRBV20-1	TRBJ2-7	TRBD1	CSQGAPLEQYF
TRBV7-8	TRBJ1-2	.	CASSLGQLNGYTF
TRBV29-1	TRBJ2-7	.	CSARTRGDYEQYF
TRBV30	TRBJ1-6	.	CAWSKGIGSPLHF
TRBV5-1	TRBJ2-7	TRBD1	CASSTGQGTYEQYF
TRBV29-1	TRBJ2-7	TRBD1	CSVPGTGIDEQYF
TRBV29-1	TRBJ2-7	TRBD1	CSVGTGSSEQYF
TRBV28	TRBJ1-1	.	CASTATGTNTEAFF
TRBV15	TRBJ2-3	TRBD1	CATSREQGATDTQYF
TRBV28	TRBJ1-5	.	CASSLLPRRDNQPQHF
TRBV15	TRBJ1-2	TRBD1	CATQIRDRDIYTF
TRBV6-1	TRBJ2-1	.	CASSEETSSYNEQFF
TRBV10-3	TRBJ1-3	TRBD1	CATLDRDSSGNTIYF
TRBV25-1	TRBJ2-7	.	CASSSGSGEQYF
TRBV7-2	TRBJ2-3	.	CASSLAGVLSDTQYF
TRBV21-1	TRBJ2-1	.	CASRDKGRGASMDEQFF
TRBV7-9	TRBJ2-7	TRBD1	CASSPRDRSAYEQYF
TRBV11-2	TRBJ2-5	TRBD2	CASSPPSREGLETQYF
TRBV4-1	TRBJ2-7	TRBD1	CASSQPGQESYEQYF
TRBV19	TRBJ1-5	.	CASSIDGDYSNQPQHF
TRBV7-2	TRBJ1-5	TRBD1	CASSQWTGGNQPQHF
TRBV6-5	TRBJ1-1	TRBD1	CASGLQGVDSEAFF
TRBV2	TRBJ2-3	TRBD2	CASSRSGGRTDTQYF
TRBV4-3	TRBJ2-6	TRBD2	CASSQDRGAGANVLTF
TRBV4-3	TRBJ1-5	.	CASSQSGQEDQPQHF
TRBV18	TRBJ1-1	.	CASSPATRKGTEAFF
TRBV7-2	TRBJ2-7	.	CASSRGLTENFGQYF
TRBV30	TRBJ1-5	.	CAWSPGDNQPQHF
TRBV6-1	TRBJ1-5	.	CASSDWALVGNQPQHF
TRBV21-1	TRBJ2-1	.	CASRVLAELYNEQFF
TRBV7-8	TRBJ2-7	.	CASSLKRTVDEQYF
TRBV5-4	TRBJ1-1	TRBD1	CASSLAPRDRANTEAFF
TRBV29-1	TRBJ2-3	.	CSYSLVSTDTQYF
TRBV28	TRBJ1-2	TRBD1	CASLDRSYGYTF
TRBV19	TRBJ2-5	.	CASSISSYETQYF
TRBV13	TRBJ1-2	TRBD1	CASSSYRDSELYGYTF